The following is a TCR beta chain sequence with its context. What it recognizes is unknown. These data are taken from a study of T-cell reconstitution after alpha-beta-depleted transplantation in children. Molecular barcoding with unique molecular identifiers was used for the TCRbeta library. MiXCR, run by TCRdb on the PCR reads, gives a single entry per CDR3 protein. The profile shows 350,000 to 500,000 distinct CDR3 sequences, roughly two fifths of them singletons. The CDR3 runs 15 residues. Trimming took 4 bases from V and 5 from J; bases not matched to a gene: 4. Germline CDR1 reads SGHTA; CDR2 reads FQGNSA. Study conclusions and caveats: It was reported that alpha-beta T cells came from several hundred expanded graft clones (about two months after transplant). Diversity of TCRbeta at day 60 was high in some patients, arising from surviving recipient T cells and thymic progenitors. Hyperexpanded clones declined; after one year, newly produced T cells mostly supplied diversity.

The J gene is TRBJ2-7, the V gene TRBV7-2; TRBD2 matches 14 bases. The receptor was isolated from a girl aged 2 to 9 with aplastic anemia, due to receive a stem cell transplant. The material sequenced was PBMCs, taken before TCRalphabeta/CD19-depleted stem cell transplant. The CDR3 here is CASSSEGLAGDEQYF. The CDR3 DNA follows: TGTGCCAGCAGCTCCGAGGGACTAGCGGGAGACGAGCAGTACTTC.